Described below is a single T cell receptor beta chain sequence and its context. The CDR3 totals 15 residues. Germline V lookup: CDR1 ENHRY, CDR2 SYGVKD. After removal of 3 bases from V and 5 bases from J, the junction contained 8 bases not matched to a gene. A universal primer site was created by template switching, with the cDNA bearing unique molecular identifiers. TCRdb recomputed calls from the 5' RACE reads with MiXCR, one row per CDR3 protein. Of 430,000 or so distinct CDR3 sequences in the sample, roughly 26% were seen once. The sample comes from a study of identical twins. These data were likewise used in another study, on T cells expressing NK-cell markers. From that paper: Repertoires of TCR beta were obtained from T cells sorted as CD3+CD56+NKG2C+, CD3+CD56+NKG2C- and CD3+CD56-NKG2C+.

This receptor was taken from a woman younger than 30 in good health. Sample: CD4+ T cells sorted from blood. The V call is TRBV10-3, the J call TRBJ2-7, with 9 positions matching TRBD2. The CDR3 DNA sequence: TGTGCCATCAGTGAAACCGCGGGAGGGAACCACGAGCAGTACTTC. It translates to CAISETAGGNHEQYF.